The 2 T cell receptor beta chains below come from one sample, sequenced in a study of Ad26.COV2.S vaccination and SARS-CoV-2 variants. Sequencing was performed with immunoSEQ multiplex PCR; in TCRdb, only in-frame clones are kept and a portion is missing. The table records approximately 360,000 clones, approximately 83% of them present only once. Noted treatment: roughly 19 received Ad26.COV2.S at low or high dose, single or two shots; 5 received placebo; per-sample allocation not given. Collection of samples fell on day 63 after the first vaccine or placebo injection. The sample here was peripheral blood, taken in a trial of Ad26.COV2.S vaccine versus placebo. Source of these receptors: a person between 18 and 65 years old who received the Ad26.COV2.S COVID-19 vaccine or a placebo.

This clone was seen once. This chain joins TRBV9 and TRBJ2-3, with D perhaps being TRBD1 or TRBD2 (5 bases each). The germline V and J ends were trimmed by 3 bases and 4 bases, with 15 bases remaining between them. Germline CDR1 reads SGDLS; CDR2 reads YYNGEE. The length of the CDR3 is 15 residues. CDR3 in amino acids: CASSEDPGSADTQYF. The CDR3 DNA sequence: TGTGCCAGCAGCGAGGACCCAGGGAGCGCAGATACGCAGTATTTT.

About this clone: At one of its ends the junction is not consistent with the germline gene, which may arise from a read error. V is TRBV18 and J is TRBJ2-5; TRBD2 matches at 14 bases. The CDR3 sequence is 18 residues long. The germline V gene has CDR1 KGHSH and CDR2 LQKENI. Here the CDR3 reads CASSSPGLAGVIQETQYF. For the CDR3, the DNA is TGTGCCAGCTCATCACCGGGACTAGCGGGGGTGATCCAAGAGACCCAGTACTTC.